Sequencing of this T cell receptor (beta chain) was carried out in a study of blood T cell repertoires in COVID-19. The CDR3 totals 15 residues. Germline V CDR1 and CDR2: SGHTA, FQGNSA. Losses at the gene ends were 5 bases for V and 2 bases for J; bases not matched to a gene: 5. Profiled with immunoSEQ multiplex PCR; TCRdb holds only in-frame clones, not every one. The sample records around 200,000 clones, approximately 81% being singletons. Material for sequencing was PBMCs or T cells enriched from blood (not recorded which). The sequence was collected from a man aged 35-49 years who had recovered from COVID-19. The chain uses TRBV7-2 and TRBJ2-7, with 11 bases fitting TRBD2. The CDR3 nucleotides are TGTGCCAGCAGCACCCTAGCGGGAGGAACCTACGAGCAGTACTTC. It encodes CASSTLAGGTYEQYF.